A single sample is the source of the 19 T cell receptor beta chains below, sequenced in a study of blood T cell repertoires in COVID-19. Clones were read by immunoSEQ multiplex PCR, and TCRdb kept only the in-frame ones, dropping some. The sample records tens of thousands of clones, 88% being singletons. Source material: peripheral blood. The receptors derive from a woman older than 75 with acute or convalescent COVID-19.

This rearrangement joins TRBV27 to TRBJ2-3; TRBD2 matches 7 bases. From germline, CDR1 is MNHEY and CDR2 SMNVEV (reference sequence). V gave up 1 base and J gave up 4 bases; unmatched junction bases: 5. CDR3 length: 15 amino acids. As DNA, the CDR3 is TGTGCCAGCAGTTTATTCGGGGGGATCGCAGATACGCAGTATTTT. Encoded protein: CASSLFGGIADTQYF.

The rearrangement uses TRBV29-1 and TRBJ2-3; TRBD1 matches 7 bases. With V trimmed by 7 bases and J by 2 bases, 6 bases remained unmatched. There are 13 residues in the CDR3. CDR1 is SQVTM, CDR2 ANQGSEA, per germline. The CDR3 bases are TGCAGCGATTTACAGGGGCACACAGATACGCAGTATTTT. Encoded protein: CSDLQGHTDTQYF.

Written as DNA, the CDR3 is TGTGCCAGTAGTATAGATCACCAGGGGAACTATGGCTACACCTTC. It translates to CASSIDHQGNYGYTF. The V call is TRBV19, the J call TRBJ1-2; D possibly corresponds to TRBD1 (6 bases). Germline V lookup: CDR1 LNHDA, CDR2 SQIVND (reference sequence). CDR3 length: 15 amino acids. Trimming removed 0 bases from V and 2 bases from J, with 10 bases in between. The full variable domain, in which reference TRBV19 and TRBJ1-2 provide the parts outside the CDR3, is DGGITQSPKYLFRKEGQNVTLSCEQNLNHDAMYWYRQDPGQGLRLIYYSQIVNDFQKGDIAEGYSVSREKKESFPLTVTSAQKNPTAFYLCASSIDHQGNYGYTFGSGTRLTVV.

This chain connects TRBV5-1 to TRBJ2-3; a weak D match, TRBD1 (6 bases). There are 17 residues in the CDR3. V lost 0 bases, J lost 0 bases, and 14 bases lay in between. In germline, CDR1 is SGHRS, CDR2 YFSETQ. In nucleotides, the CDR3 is TGCGCCAGCAGCTTGGTGCCAGGGGTTTCTAGCACAGATACGCAGTATTTT. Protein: CASSLVPGVSSTDTQYF.

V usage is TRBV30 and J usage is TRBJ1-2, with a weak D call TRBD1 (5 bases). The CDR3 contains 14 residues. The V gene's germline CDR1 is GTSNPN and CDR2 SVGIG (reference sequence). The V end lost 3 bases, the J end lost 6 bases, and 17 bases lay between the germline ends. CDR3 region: CAWRSQGIMHGYTF. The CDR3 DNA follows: TGTGCCTGGAGGAGCCAGGGTATTATGCATGGCTACACCTTC.

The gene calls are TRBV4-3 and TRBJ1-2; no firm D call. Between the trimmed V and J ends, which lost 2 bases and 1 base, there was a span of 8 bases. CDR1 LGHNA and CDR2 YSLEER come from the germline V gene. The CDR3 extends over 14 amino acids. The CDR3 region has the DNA TGCGCCAGCAGCCAATTACACAATAACTATGGCTACACCTTC. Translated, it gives CASSQLHNNYGYTF.

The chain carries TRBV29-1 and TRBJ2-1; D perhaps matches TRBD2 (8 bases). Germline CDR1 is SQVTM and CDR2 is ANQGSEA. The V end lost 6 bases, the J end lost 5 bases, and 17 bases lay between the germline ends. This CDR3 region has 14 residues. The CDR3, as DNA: TGCAGCGTCGGGAGGGGGACAGCACACAATGAGCAGTTCTTC. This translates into CSVGRGTAHNEQFF.

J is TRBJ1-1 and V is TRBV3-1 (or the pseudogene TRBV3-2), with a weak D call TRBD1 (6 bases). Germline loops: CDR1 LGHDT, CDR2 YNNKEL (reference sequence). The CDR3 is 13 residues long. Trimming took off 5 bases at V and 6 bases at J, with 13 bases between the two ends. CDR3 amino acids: CASSARTDAEAFF. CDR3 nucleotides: TGTGCCAGCAGCGCCCGGACAGACGCTGAAGCTTTCTTT.

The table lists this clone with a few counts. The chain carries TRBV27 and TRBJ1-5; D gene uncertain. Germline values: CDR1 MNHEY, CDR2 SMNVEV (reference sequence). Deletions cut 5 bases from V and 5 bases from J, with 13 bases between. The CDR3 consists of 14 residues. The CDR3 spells CASSRAGDHQPQHF. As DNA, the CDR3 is TGTGCCAGCAGTCGGGCGGGAGACCATCAGCCCCAGCATTTT.

CDR3 DNA: TGCGCCAGCAGCTATACAGGGTTTGGCTACACCTTC. Translation: CASSYTGFGYTF. The gene calls are TRBV5-1 and TRBJ1-2, with D maybe TRBD1 (6 bases). Germline CDR1 reads SGHRS; CDR2 reads YFSETQ. Trimming removed 3 bases from V and 7 bases from J, with 10 bases in between. This CDR3 region has 12 residues.

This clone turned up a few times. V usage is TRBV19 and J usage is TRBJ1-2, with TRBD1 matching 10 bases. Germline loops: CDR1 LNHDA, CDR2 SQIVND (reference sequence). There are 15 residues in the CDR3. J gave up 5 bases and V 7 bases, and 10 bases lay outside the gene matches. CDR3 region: CASKTGGVSQYGYTF. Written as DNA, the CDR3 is TGTGCCAGTAAGACAGGGGGCGTTTCACAATATGGCTACACCTTC.

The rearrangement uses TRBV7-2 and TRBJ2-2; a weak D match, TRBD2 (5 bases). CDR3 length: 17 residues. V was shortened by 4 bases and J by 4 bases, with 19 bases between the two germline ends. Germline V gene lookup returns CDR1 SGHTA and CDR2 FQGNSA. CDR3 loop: CASSSEPATRGTGELFF. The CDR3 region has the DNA TGTGCCAGCAGCTCCGAACCGGCGACCCGGGGCACCGGGGAGCTGTTTTTT. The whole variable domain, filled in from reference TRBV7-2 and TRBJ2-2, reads GAGVSQSPSNKVTEKGKDVELRCDPISGHTALYWYRQSLGQGLEFLIYFQGNSAPDKSGLPSDRFSAERTGGSVSTLTIQRTQQEDSAVYLCASSSEPATRGTGELFFGEGSRLTVL.

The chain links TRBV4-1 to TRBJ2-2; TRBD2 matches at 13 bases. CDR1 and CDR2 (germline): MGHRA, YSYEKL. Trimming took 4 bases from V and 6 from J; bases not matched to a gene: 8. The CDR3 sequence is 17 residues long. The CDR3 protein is CASSRGLAGENPGELFF. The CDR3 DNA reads TGCGCCAGCAGCCGCGGACTAGCGGGGGAAAACCCCGGGGAGCTGTTTTTT.

CDR3 region: CASSPLVFKGEAFF. CDR3 DNA sequence: TGTGCCAGTAGTCCCCTCGTTTTTAAGGGGGAAGCTTTCTTT. This chain connects TRBV19 to TRBJ1-1; a weak D match, TRBD1 (5 bases). The CDR3 is 14 amino acids. The V gene's germline CDR1 is LNHDA and CDR2 SQIVND (reference sequence). The V and J ends lost 5 bases and 8 bases respectively, with 18 bases between them.

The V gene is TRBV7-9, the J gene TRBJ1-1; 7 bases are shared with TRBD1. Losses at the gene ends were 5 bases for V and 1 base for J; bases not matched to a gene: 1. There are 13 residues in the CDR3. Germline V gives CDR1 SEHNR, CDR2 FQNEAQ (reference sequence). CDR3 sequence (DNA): TGTGCCAGCAGCCGACAGGGGAACACTGAAGCTTTCTTT. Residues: CASSRQGNTEAFF.

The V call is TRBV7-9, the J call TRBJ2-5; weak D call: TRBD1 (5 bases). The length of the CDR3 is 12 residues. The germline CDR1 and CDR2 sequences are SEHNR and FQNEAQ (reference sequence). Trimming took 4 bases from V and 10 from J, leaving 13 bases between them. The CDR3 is CASSSSTRDQYF. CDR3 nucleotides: TGTGCCAGCAGCTCCTCCACCAGGGACCAGTACTTC. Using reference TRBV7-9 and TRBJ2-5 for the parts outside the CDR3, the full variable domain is DTGVSQNPRHKITKRGQNVTFRCDPISEHNRLYWYRQTLGQGPEFLTYFQNEAQLEKSRLLSDRFSAERPKGSFSTLEIQRTEQGDSAMYLCASSSSTRDQYFGPGTRLLVL.

In nucleotides, the CDR3 is TGTGCCAGTAGGAGGGCGGTTAGTGAAAAACTGTTTTTT. This codes for CASRRAVSEKLFF. The gene calls are TRBV19 and TRBJ1-4; D gene ambiguous. V lost 6 bases to trimming and J lost 7 bases, with 12 bases between them. This CDR3 is built from 13 residues. The V gene's germline CDR1 is LNHDA and CDR2 SQIVND (reference sequence).

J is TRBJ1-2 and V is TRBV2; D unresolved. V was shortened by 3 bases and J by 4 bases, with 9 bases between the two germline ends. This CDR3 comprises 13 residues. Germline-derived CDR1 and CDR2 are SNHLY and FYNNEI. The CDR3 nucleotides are TGTGCCAGCAGTGACTCCTTAGCCTATGGCTACACCTTC. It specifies CASSDSLAYGYTF.

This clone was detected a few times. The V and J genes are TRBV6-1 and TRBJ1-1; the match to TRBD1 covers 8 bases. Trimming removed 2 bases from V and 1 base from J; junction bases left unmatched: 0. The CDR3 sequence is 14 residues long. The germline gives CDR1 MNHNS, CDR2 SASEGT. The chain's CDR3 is CASSEQGANTEAFF. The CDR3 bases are TGTGCCAGCAGTGAACAGGGGGCGAACACTGAAGCTTTCTTT.